One and the same sample provided the 6 T cell receptor beta chains below, sequenced in a study of regulatory T cells in long-lasting Graves disease (dated by TCRdb to the early 2020s). Taken with the paper, the label for time point translates to: persistent/refractory GD, antithyroid drugs over 5 years with positive TRAb. RNA was extracted from PBMCs in TRIzol for both TCR sequencing and RNA sequencing. Receptor amplification or capture employed multiplex PCR. This sample was sequenced with an Illumina HiSeq 4000. CDR3 regions were amplified by Arm-PCR with iRepertoire HTBI primers to construct TCR beta libraries. Through fastp at Q25 and MiXCR, TCRdb rebuilt clones from the public reads, retaining in-frame beta chains. Identical CDR3 protein sequences are pooled into one entry, listed with their most common genes and DNA. The sample table lists a few hundred thousand distinct CDR3 sequences, around a fifth of them with a count of one. The biggest ten clones account for around 7% of the sample.

The sequencing used peripheral blood mononuclear cells (PBMCs), collected when the disease was refractory, from a patient treated with antithyroid drugs. The receptors originated from a female donor with Graves disease.

The chain has TRBV5-1 and TRBJ1-1; D call uncertain. This CDR3 region has 15 residues. Trimming pared 0 bases from V and 3 bases from J, leaving 12 bases between. Germline loops: CDR1 SGHRS, CDR2 YFSETQ. The CDR3 DNA is TGCGCCAGCAGCTTGGGAGAGGGCGGCTACACTGAAGCTTTCTTT. Its protein is CASSLGEGGYTEAFF.

This chain joins TRBV5-5 and TRBJ1-2; perhaps TRBD1 as D (6 bases). Germline CDR1 and CDR2: SGHKS and YYEKEE (reference sequence). The germline V and J ends were trimmed by 1 base and 3 bases, with 13 bases remaining between them. This CDR3 is built from 15 residues. The CDR3 protein is CASSLIRGADYGYTF. For the CDR3, the DNA is TGTGCCAGCAGCTTGATCAGGGGCGCTGACTATGGCTACACCTTC.

This clonotype was recorded many times. V usage is TRBV2 and J usage is TRBJ2-5, with 9 bases fitting TRBD1. Germline-derived CDR1 and CDR2 are SNHLY and FYNNEI. Trimming cost V 4 bases and J 7 bases; bases outside gene matches: 7. The CDR3 totals 14 residues. The CDR3 region has the DNA TGTGCCAGCAGTGTAGACAGGGGGGTCGGGACCCAGTACTTC. Amino acid sequence: CASSVDRGVGTQYF.

The table lists this clonotype with many counts. The gene calls are TRBV28 and TRBJ1-1; D is uncertain. V lost 6 bases and J 6 bases, leaving 11 bases between the germline ends. This CDR3 contains 12 residues. CDR1 and CDR2 (germline): MDHEN, SYDVKM. CDR3 region: CASSVSGPEAFF. Written as DNA, the CDR3 is TGTGCCAGCAGCGTCTCCGGGCCTGAAGCTTTCTTT.

This clonotype has just a few counts. The rearrangement uses TRBV29-1 and TRBJ2-7; no definite D call. Trimming stripped 4 bases from V and 0 bases from J, with 4 bases between. In germline, CDR1 is SQVTM, CDR2 ANQGSEA. This CDR3 contains 11 residues. The CDR3 loop is CSVGFSYEQYF. CDR3 in DNA: TGCAGCGTTGGGTTCTCCTACGAGCAGTACTTC.

This clonotype was seen ten or more times. This rearrangement joins TRBV12-3 or TRBV12-4 to TRBJ1-2; perhaps TRBD1 as D (5 bases). The V and J ends lost 6 bases and 4 bases respectively, with 15 bases between them. The CDR3 contains 14 residues. The CDR3 region is CASRSGAPIYGYTF. The CDR3 region has the DNA TGTGCCAGCAGATCCGGGGCGCCAATCTATGGCTACACCTTC.